These 2 T cell receptor beta chains came from one sample sequenced in a study of CD8+ T cells in alopecia areata. Treatment specified: oral pan-JAK inhibitor, 5-10 mg twice daily. Following extraction, RNA underwent reverse transcription to cDNA, which served as the sequencing template. The repertoire was sequenced with immunoSEQ multiplex PCR; TCRdb's copy has only in-frame clones and lacks some. The sample shows about 190,000 clones, approximately 67% of them seen only once. The sample consisted of CD4+ T cells sorted from blood, taken at approximately week 49, from a patient treated with tofacitinib. Source of these receptors: a human donor with alopecia areata.

The rearrangement links TRBV15 to TRBJ1-6, with D possibly matching TRBD1 (6 bases). The germline CDR1 and CDR2 sequences are LNHNV and YYDKDF (reference sequence). This CDR3 contains 13 residues. Deletions cut 10 bases from V and 7 bases from J, with 14 bases between. CDR3 protein: CASSGQENSPLHF. The CDR3 nucleotides are TGTGCCAGTTCGGGACAAGAAAATTCACCCCTCCACTTT.

The chain joins TRBV18 to TRBJ2-1, with 7 bases identical to TRBD1. The ends lost 3 bases at V and 1 base at J; junction bases unmatched: 3. The CDR3 runs to 15 residues. Germline CDR1 and CDR2: KGHSH and LQKENI. The CDR3 nucleotides read TGTGCCAGCTCACCTACGGGACAGTCCTACAATGAGCAGTTCTTC. Translating it yields CASSPTGQSYNEQFF.